The 21 T cell receptor beta chains presented below share a single source sample, sequenced in a study of type 1 and type 2 diabetes patients. Amplification started from genomic DNA. The TCR beta CDR3 region was amplified using 30 forward and 13 reverse primers. TCRdb called the multiplex PCR reads again in MiXCR, with one record for every CDR3 protein. The sample records 250,000 or so distinct CDR3 sequences, more than 40% being singletons. The sequenced sample was peripheral blood mononuclear cells (PBMCs). The receptors were gathered from a man aged 18 to 29 with type 2 diabetes.

This rearrangement joins TRBV19 to TRBJ2-5, with 8 bases identical to TRBD1. The J segment lost 1 base and the V segment lost 5 bases, leaving 3 bases of the junction unmatched. The CDR3 spans 14 residues. From germline, CDR1 is LNHDA and CDR2 SQIVND (reference sequence). The CDR3 protein is CASSVGQGQETQYF. For the CDR3, the DNA is TGTGCCAGTAGTGTAGGACAGGGCCAAGAGACCCAGTACTTC.

This clonotype was seen a few times. The chain employs TRBV7-9 and TRBJ2-7; TRBD1 agrees at 8 bases. The CDR3 has 12 residues. The trim removed 7 bases at V and 5 bases at J, leaving 4 bases unmatched. Germline CDR1 SEHNR, CDR2 FQNEAQ (reference sequence). The CDR3: CASTTTGDEQYF. CDR3 DNA sequence: TGTGCCAGCACCACGACAGGGGACGAGCAGTACTTC.

This clonotype was found a few times. The chain recombines TRBV24-1 with TRBJ2-5; D might be TRBD1 or TRBD2, each matching 5 bases. Trimming shortened V by 1 base and J by 2 bases, and 10 bases separated the two germline ends. Germline-derived CDR1 and CDR2 are KGHDR and SFDVKD. CDR3 length equals 15 residues. CDR3 coding DNA: TGTGCCACCAGTGATTTCGGTGGGGGTCAAGAGACCCAGTACTTC. Translating it yields CATSDFGGGQETQYF.

This clonotype was observed a handful of times. The chain has TRBV7-9 and TRBJ2-5; 7 bases fit TRBD2. The ends lost 3 bases at V and 5 bases at J; junction bases unmatched: 6. Germline V gene sequence: CDR1 SEHNR, CDR2 FQNEAQ (reference sequence). The CDR3 runs to 14 residues. DNA for the CDR3: TGTGCCAGCAGCTTCCCGGGAGGCGGTGAGACCCAGTACTTC. Its translation is CASSFPGGGETQYF.

This clonotype was counted a few times. The rearrangement joins TRBV7-2 to TRBJ2-3; no clear D gene. The CDR3 runs 12 residues. Germline V gene sequence: CDR1 SGHTA, CDR2 FQGNSA. V gave up 1 base and J gave up 11 bases, with 10 bases separating them. CDR3 residues: CASSLGVLGQYF. The CDR3 DNA reads as TGTGCCAGCAGCTTAGGGGTCCTAGGGCAGTATTTT.

This chain uses TRBV7-3 with TRBJ2-5; a weak D match, TRBD2 (7 bases). Trimming removed 2 bases at V and 5 bases at J, with 15 bases between. There are 15 residues in the CDR3. CDR1 and CDR2 from the germline V gene are SGHTA and FQGTGA. The CDR3 DNA reads TGTGCCAGCAGCTTATCGGGGGGTCAGGGGGAGACCCAGTACTTC. It encodes CASSLSGGQGETQYF. The full variable domain, in which reference TRBV7-3 and TRBJ2-5 provide the parts outside the CDR3, is GAGVSQTPSNKVTEKGKYVELRCDPISGHTALYWYRQSLGQGPEFLIYFQGTGAADDSGLPNDRFFAVRPEGSVSTLKIQRTERGDSAVYLCASSLSGGQGETQYFGPGTRLLVL.

The sample holds a few counts of this clonotype. J is TRBJ2-5 and V is TRBV5-1; weak D call: TRBD2 (5 bases). Germline CDR1 is SGHRS and CDR2 is YFSETQ. Trimming removed 6 bases from V and 3 bases from J, with 12 bases in between. The CDR3 covers 13 residues. CDR3 protein: CASTAGGKETQYF. DNA of the CDR3: TGCGCCAGCACCGCGGGCGGTAAAGAGACCCAGTACTTC.

This clonotype was found once. The rearrangement links TRBV20-1 to TRBJ1-4; D is possibly TRBD1 (5 bases). Deletions cut 0 bases from V and 0 bases from J, with 8 bases between. The CDR3 spans 15 residues. Per the germline V gene, CDR1 is DFQATT and CDR2 is SNEGSKA (reference sequence). This chain's CDR3 is CSARDAGATNEKLFF. The CDR3 DNA reads as TGCAGTGCTAGAGATGCGGGGGCAACTAATGAAAAACTGTTTTTT.

The V call is TRBV15, the J call TRBJ2-1; TRBD1 matches 7 bases. The CDR3 length is 14 residues. With V trimmed by 6 bases and J by 3 bases, 5 bases remained unmatched. CDR1 LNHNV and CDR2 YYDKDF come from the germline V gene (reference sequence). For the CDR3, the DNA is TGTGCCACCAGACAGGGGCTAGGCTACAATGAGCAGTTCTTC. Residues: CATRQGLGYNEQFF.

This chain uses TRBV9 with TRBJ2-1; TRBD1 matches at 7 bases. This CDR3 comprises 14 residues. Germline loops: CDR1 SGDLS, CDR2 YYNGEE. The V segment lost 3 bases and the J segment 5 bases; nucleotides outside the gene matches: 5. CDR3 protein: CASSGGTAHNEQFF. CDR3 in DNA: TGTGCCAGCAGCGGAGGGACAGCCCACAATGAGCAGTTCTTC.

V gene TRBV6-6 combines with J gene TRBJ1-5; D is uncertain. CDR1 is MNHNY and CDR2 is SVGAGI in the germline V gene (reference sequence). This CDR3 is built from 15 residues. V was trimmed by 8 bases and J by 0 bases, leaving 14 bases between them. The chain's CDR3 is CASPDSDYSNQPQHF. In DNA, the CDR3 is TGTGCCAGCCCCGATTCCGATTATAGCAATCAGCCCCAGCATTTT.

This clonotype was recorded a few times. The gene calls are TRBV29-1 and TRBJ1-1; no firm D call. The CDR3 sequence is 13 residues long. CDR1 and CDR2 (germline): SQVTM, ANQGSEA. The V end was cut by 1 base, the J end by 0 bases, with 6 bases between. The CDR3 nucleotides read TGCAGCGTTGAAGGACGCATGAACACTGAAGCTTTCTTT. As protein: CSVEGRMNTEAFF.

V gene TRBV24-1 combines with J gene TRBJ1-3; D possibly corresponds to TRBD1 (6 bases). This CDR3 comprises 15 residues. From germline, CDR1 is KGHDR and CDR2 SFDVKD. The V and J ends lost 4 bases and 3 bases respectively, with 12 bases between them. CDR3 in DNA: TGTGCCACCAGTGAGCGTGGACAGATTGGAAACACCATATATTTT. Translated, it gives CATSERGQIGNTIYF.

V and J are TRBV7-2 and TRBJ2-7; D is ambiguous. Germline V gene sequence: CDR1 SGHTA, CDR2 FQGNSA. Trimming removed 6 bases from V and 3 bases from J, with 12 bases in between. CDR3 size: 13 residues. The CDR3: CASSLNPDYEQYF. For the CDR3, the DNA is TGTGCCAGCAGTTTGAACCCAGACTACGAGCAGTACTTC.

The gene calls are TRBV24-1 and TRBJ1-2; D remains ambiguous. The germline V and J ends were trimmed by 8 bases and 4 bases, with 16 bases remaining between them. The CDR3 length is 14 residues. Germline CDR1 is KGHDR and CDR2 is SFDVKD. In DNA form, the CDR3 reads TGTGCCACCAAAGGAAATGGGGAGGCCTATGGCTACACCTTC. Amino acid sequence: CATKGNGEAYGYTF.

The gene calls are TRBV19 and TRBJ2-7; weak D call: TRBD2 (5 bases). The V and J ends lost 7 bases and 0 bases respectively, with 13 bases between them. Germline assignment: CDR1 LNHDA and CDR2 SQIVND (reference sequence). The CDR3 is 14 amino acids. The CDR3 reads CASTLSGSSYEQYF. The CDR3 DNA sequence: TGTGCCAGTACGTTGTCTGGGAGCTCCTACGAGCAGTACTTC.

J is TRBJ2-7 and V is TRBV9, with a possible D match to TRBD2 (5 bases). The CDR3 is made up of 14 amino acids. Between the trimmed V and J ends, which lost 0 bases and 5 bases, there was a span of 12 bases. The germline CDR1 and CDR2 sequences are SGDLS and YYNGEE. The CDR3: CASSVEVAWNEQYF. The CDR3 coding sequence is TGTGCCAGCAGCGTAGAGGTAGCGTGGAACGAGCAGTACTTC.

V usage is TRBV19 and J usage is TRBJ2-7; 10 nucleotides line up with TRBD2. Germline CDR1 reads LNHDA; CDR2 reads SQIVND (reference sequence). V lost 0 bases, J lost 2 bases, and 7 bases stayed unmatched. CDR3 length: 17 amino acids. The CDR3 reads CASSIDLTLAGAYEQYF. The CDR3 DNA reads as TGTGCCAGTAGTATAGATTTGACGCTAGCGGGGGCCTACGAGCAGTACTTC.

The chain couples TRBV6-4 to TRBJ1-2; perhaps TRBD1 as D (5 bases). The CDR3 has 14 residues. In germline, CDR1 is MRHNA, CDR2 SNTAGT. V lost 5 bases to trimming and J lost 6 bases, with 16 bases between them. The CDR3 loop is CASSLSPGPDGYTF. CDR3 nucleotides: TGTGCCAGCAGTCTTAGTCCAGGGCCGGATGGCTACACCTTC.

This clonotype was recorded at least ten times. The CDR3 loop is CASRTDINAHYGYTF. The CDR3 DNA reads TGTGCCAGCAGGACGGACATTAACGCCCACTATGGCTACACCTTC. The gene calls are TRBV2 and TRBJ1-2; TRBD1 is a possible D gene (5 bases). This CDR3 region has 15 residues. The V gene lost 6 bases and the J gene lost 3 bases, with 17 bases spanning the gap. CDR1 and CDR2 from the germline V gene are SNHLY and FYNNEI.

This clonotype was picked up a small number of times. The chain employs TRBV5-1 and TRBJ1-1; D is uncertain. Trimming left V 6 bases short and J 5 bases short, with 14 bases between. Germline CDR1 reads SGHRS; CDR2 reads YFSETQ. The length of the CDR3 is 13 residues. CDR3 residues: CASIGAVSTEAFF. The CDR3 bases are TGCGCCAGCATAGGTGCAGTCAGTACTGAAGCTTTCTTT.